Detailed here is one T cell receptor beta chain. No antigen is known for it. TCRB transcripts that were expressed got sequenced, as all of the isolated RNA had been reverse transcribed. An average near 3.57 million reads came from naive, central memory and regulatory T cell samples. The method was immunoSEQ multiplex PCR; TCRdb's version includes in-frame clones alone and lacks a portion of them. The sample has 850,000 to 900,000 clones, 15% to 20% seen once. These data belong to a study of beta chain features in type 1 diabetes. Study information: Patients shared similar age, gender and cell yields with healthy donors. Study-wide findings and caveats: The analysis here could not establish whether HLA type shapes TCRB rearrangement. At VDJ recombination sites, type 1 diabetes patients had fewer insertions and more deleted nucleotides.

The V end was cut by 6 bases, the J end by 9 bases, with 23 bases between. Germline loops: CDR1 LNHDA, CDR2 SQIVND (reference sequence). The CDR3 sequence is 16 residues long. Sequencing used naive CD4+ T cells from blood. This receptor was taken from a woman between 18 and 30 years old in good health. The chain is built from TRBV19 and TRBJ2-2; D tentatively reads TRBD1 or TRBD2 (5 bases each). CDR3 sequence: CASSGNAGALDRELFF. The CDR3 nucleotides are TGTGCCAGTAGCGGCAATGCCGGGGCTCTCGACCGGGAGCTGTTTTTT.